Shown below are 9 T cell receptor beta chains from a single sample sequenced in a study of T-cell reconstitution after alpha-beta-depleted transplantation in children. As it was prepared, the TCRbeta library received unique molecular identifiers. One entry per CDR3 protein, called by TCRdb with MiXCR from the PCR reads. This table holds about 360,000 distinct CDR3 sequences, about an eighth found once. This material consisted of PBMCs, taken from the stem cell graft. All receptors come from a human donor who donated a stem cell graft to a child with Fanconi anemia.

This clonotype was seen many times. J is TRBJ2-1 and V is TRBV5-1; 12 bases are a match to TRBD2. V trimming: 4 bases; J trimming: 4 bases; junction bases outside the gene matches: 3. This CDR3 is built from 15 residues. Per the germline V gene, CDR1 is SGHRS and CDR2 is YFSETQ. The CDR3 protein is CASSIGTSGYNEQFF. As DNA, the CDR3 is TGCGCCAGCAGCATCGGGACTAGCGGGTACAATGAGCAGTTCTTC.

As for this clonotype: A much larger clonotype is one base distant, so this may be a read error. V usage is TRBV25-1 and J usage is TRBJ2-5, with D perhaps being TRBD1 or TRBD2 (5 bases each). Germline V gives CDR1 MGHDK, CDR2 SYGVNS. The CDR3 contains 14 residues. The CDR3 bases are TGTGCCAGCAACGGAATAGGGACCCAAGAGACCCCGTACTTC. Its protein is CASNGIGTQETPYF.

The chain links TRBV5-1 to TRBJ2-3; tentatively, D is TRBD1 or TRBD2 (5 bases each). The germline gives CDR1 SGHRS, CDR2 YFSETQ. V was shortened by 2 bases and J by 2 bases, with 15 bases between the two germline ends. CDR3 length: 16 amino acids. CDR3 sequence reads: CASSLNLGTSTDTQYF. CDR3 in DNA: TGCGCCAGCAGCTTAAATCTCGGGACCTCCACAGATACGCAGTATTTT.

The sample holds many counts of this clonotype. The J gene is TRBJ1-1, the V gene TRBV29-1; maybe TRBD1 (5 bases). The germline V gene has CDR1 SQVTM and CDR2 ANQGSEA. V shed 6 bases and J shed 3 bases, with 14 bases lying between them. This CDR3 is built from 13 residues. In DNA form, the CDR3 reads TGCAGCGTGACGAGGGGAGGGGACACTGAAGCTTTCTTT. Protein product: CSVTRGGDTEAFF. The entire variable domain, with the rest obtained from reference TRBV29-1 and TRBJ1-1, is as follows: SAVISQKPSRDICQRGTSLTIQCQVDSQVTMMFWYRQQPGQSLTLIATANQGSEATYESGFVIDKFPISRPNLTFSTLTVSNMSPEDSSIYLCSVTRGGDTEAFFGQGTRLTVV.

This clonotype was seen at least ten times. The chain is built from TRBV7-2 and TRBJ2-7; D might be TRBD2 (6 bases). The CDR3 totals 12 residues. The V gene lost 7 bases and the J gene lost 6 bases, with 13 bases spanning the gap. Germline V lookup: CDR1 SGHTA, CDR2 FQGNSA. CDR3 region: CASTARGVEQYF. In DNA, the CDR3 is TGTGCCAGCACCGCGCGGGGCGTCGAGCAGTACTTC. Drawing the rest from reference TRBV7-2 and TRBJ2-7, the complete variable domain is GAGVSQSPSNKVTEKGKDVELRCDPISGHTALYWYRQSLGQGLEFLIYFQGNSAPDKSGLPSDRFSAERTGGSVSTLTIQRTQQEDSAVYLCASTARGVEQYFGPGTRLTVT.

This clonotype was seen at least ten times. The chain recombines TRBV7-9 with TRBJ1-1; no firm D call. Germline CDR1 is SEHNR and CDR2 is FQNEAQ (reference sequence). Deletions cut 1 base from V and 7 bases from J, with 7 bases between. The CDR3 loop spans 12 amino acids. The CDR3 spells CASSLGDLEAFF. CDR3 sequence (DNA): TGTGCCAGCAGCTTAGGTGACCTTGAAGCTTTCTTT.

The chain employs TRBV27 and TRBJ1-3; possible D gene TRBD1, 6 bases. Germline CDR1 reads MNHEY; CDR2 reads SMNVEV (reference sequence). This CDR3 has 14 amino acids. Between the trimmed V and J ends, which lost 5 bases and 2 bases, there was a span of 10 bases. The CDR3 nucleotides are TGTGCCAGCAGTGAAACAGGGACTGGAAACACCATATATTTT. Protein product: CASSETGTGNTIYF.

Of note for this clonotype: One end of the junction varies from germline; a read error may be responsible. V gene TRBV6-5 combines with J gene TRBJ2-1; 9 bases match TRBD1. This CDR3 has 17 amino acids. The V gene's germline CDR1 is MNHEY and CDR2 SVGAGI. The CDR3 bases are TGTGCCAGCAGCTACTCCCTACAGGGGGCCGGATACAATGAGCAGTTCTTC. It encodes CASSYSLQGAGYNEQFF.

This clonotype was seen a few times. The chain carries TRBV6-5 and TRBJ1-1; the D is unclear. The germline V gene has CDR1 MNHEY and CDR2 SVGAGI. CDR3 length: 15 residues. Trimming stripped 6 bases from V and 1 base from J, with 15 bases between. CDR3: CASRYGKRGNTEAFF. In nucleotides, the CDR3 is TGTGCCAGCAGATACGGAAAACGGGGGAACACTGAAGCTTTCTTT.